The following is a T cell receptor beta chain sequence with its context. This sample stems from a study of cytomegalovirus exposure and HLA in healthy donors. The PCR contained 60 Vbeta and 13 Jbeta primers. Here immunoSEQ multiplex PCR was the method, and the copy in TCRdb shows in-frame clones only, minus some. Altogether about 120,000 clones are present, 74% being singletons, with the ten largest covering just over 2%. Looked up from germline, CDR1 is SGHDT and CDR2 is YYEEEE. The CDR3 covers 15 residues. V gave up 0 bases and J gave up 3 bases; unmatched junction bases: 3. The sequence was collected from a human donor in good health. Sequences were obtained from PBMCs. The chain combines TRBV5-6 with TRBJ1-5; 7 bases agree with TRBD1. The CDR3 is CASSLGQGDNQPQHF. The CDR3 DNA is TGTGCCAGCAGCTTGGGGCAGGGGGACAATCAGCCCCAGCATTTT. The variable domain in full, completed from reference TRBV5-6 and TRBJ1-5, reads DAGVTQSPTHLIKTRGQQVTLRCSPKSGHDTVSWYQQALGQGPQFIFQYYEEEERQRGNFPDRFSGHQFPNYSSELNVNALLLGDSALYLCASSLGQGDNQPQHFGDGTRLSIL.